This T cell receptor (beta chain) comes out of a study of T cell repertoires in cytomegalovirus infection. TCRdb processed the reads anew with MiXCR; each CDR3 protein has one entry. The data hold approximately 730,000 distinct CDR3 sequences, with about 29% observed a single time. Between the trimmed V and J ends, which lost 2 bases and 5 bases, there was a span of 18 bases. Germline V lookup: CDR1 MNHEY, CDR2 SMNVEV (reference sequence). The CDR3 runs 16 residues. This clonotype appeared a few times. No antigen is known for it. The chain uses TRBV27 and TRBJ1-1, with D possibly being TRBD1 (6 bases). This specimen was cultured CD8+ T cells from PBMCs, taken from culture after CMV antigen stimulation. The sequence was obtained from a human donor in good health (CMV status not recorded). Some clones in this sample may be carry-over from other donors' samples. DNA of the CDR3: TGTGCCAGCAGTTTAGCGGACAGCGGCCTGGAAACTGAAGCTTTCTTT. It codes for CASSLADSGLETEAFF.